A single sample gave rise to the 21 T cell receptor beta chains below, sequenced in a study of shared clonotypes between healthy human individuals. Method: immunoSEQ multiplex PCR; TCRdb's copy keeps in-frame clones and lacks some. The table records 2 million to 3 million clones, 93% of them present only once. The sample comprised naive CD4+ T cells from PBMCs. Subset specified: CD45RA+ positively selected. These receptors came from a man younger than 35 in good health. Some clones in this sample may be carry-over from other donors' samples.

This chain joins TRBV5-1 and TRBJ2-1; D uncertain. This CDR3 spans 14 amino acids. Between the trimmed V and J ends, which lost 3 bases and 8 bases, there was a span of 15 bases. CDR1 and CDR2 (germline): SGHRS, YFSETQ. The CDR3 sequence is CASSSAALVDEQFF. CDR3 in DNA: TGCGCCAGCAGCTCCGCCGCGTTGGTGGATGAGCAGTTCTTC.

About this clone: Other DNA sequences in the same sample also yield this CDR3. J is TRBJ1-1 and V is TRBV30; 7 bases fit TRBD1. CDR1 and CDR2 (germline): GTSNPN, SVGIG (reference sequence). V was pared by 5 bases and J by 2 bases, with 5 bases of the junction left unmatched. CDR3 size: 13 residues. The CDR3 loop reads CAWRGQPNTEAFF. CDR3 bases: TGTGCCTGGCGGGGACAGCCCAACACTGAAGCTTTCTTT.

Concerning this clone itself: Other DNA sequences in this specimen translate into the identical CDR3. The chain carries TRBV2 and TRBJ2-1, with TRBD2 matching 10 bases. Germline-derived CDR1 and CDR2 are SNHLY and FYNNEI. The CDR3 has 13 residues. V trimming: 8 bases; J trimming: 6 bases; junction bases outside the gene matches: 4. The CDR3 loop reads CASLAGAGNEQFF. In nucleotides, the CDR3 is TGTGCCAGCCTAGCGGGAGCTGGCAATGAGCAGTTCTTC.

The chain uses TRBV27 and TRBJ2-7; 9 nucleotides align to TRBD1. The germline V gene encodes CDR1 MNHEY and CDR2 SMNVEV (reference sequence). There are 15 residues in the CDR3. V lost 5 bases and J lost 6; bases outside the gene matches: 11. The CDR3: CASSGRTGVRGEQYF. The CDR3 region has the DNA TGTGCCAGCAGTGGAAGGACAGGGGTCCGGGGCGAGCAGTACTTC.

The chain has TRBV5-1 and TRBJ1-1, with D perhaps matching TRBD1 (6 bases). The germline V gene has CDR1 SGHRS and CDR2 YFSETQ. This CDR3 is 14 amino acids long. The ends were cut back, 6 bases at V and 1 base at J, with 13 bases in the middle. The CDR3 loop is CASTRTVENTEAFF. CDR3 DNA sequence: TGCGCCAGCACCAGGACAGTGGAGAACACTGAAGCTTTCTTT.

The chain combines TRBV7-8 with TRBJ2-5, with 10 nucleotides matching TRBD2. This CDR3 has 18 amino acids. Trimming removed 2 bases from V and 7 bases from J; junction bases left unmatched: 16. Per the germline V gene, CDR1 is SGHVS and CDR2 is FQNEAQ. CDR3: CASSLLISTSGKGPTQYF. For the CDR3, the DNA is TGTGCCAGCAGCTTATTGATTAGTACTAGCGGGAAGGGCCCGACCCAGTACTTC.

The rearrangement joins TRBV18 to TRBJ2-1, with D hard to call. The CDR3 has 15 residues. V was clipped by 3 bases and J by 2 bases, with 11 bases between them. CDR1 is KGHSH, CDR2 LQKENI, per germline. The CDR3 DNA sequence: TGTGCCAGCTCACCCGAGCTCACAACCTACAATGAGCAGTTCTTC. This sequence encodes CASSPELTTYNEQFF. The entire variable domain, with the rest obtained from reference TRBV18 and TRBJ2-1, is as follows: NAGVMQNPRHLVRRRGQEARLRCSPMKGHSHVYWYRQLPEEGLKFMVYLQKENIIDESGMPKERFSAEFPKEGPSILRIQQVVRGDSAAYFCASSPELTTYNEQFFGPGTRLTVL.

This chain links TRBV28 with TRBJ2-7, with a possible D match to TRBD1 (6 bases). There are 15 residues in the CDR3. V lost 4 bases to trimming and J lost 2 bases, with 15 bases between them. In germline, CDR1 is MDHEN, CDR2 SYDVKM. For the CDR3, the DNA is TGTGCCAGCAGTTACTCTCGGGCAGGGGCCTACGAGCAGTACTTC. It is translated as CASSYSRAGAYEQYF. The full variable domain, completed using reference TRBV28 and TRBJ2-7, is DVKVTQSSRYLVKRTGEKVFLECVQDMDHENMFWYRQDPGLGLRLIYFSYDVKMKEKGDIPEGYSVSREKKERFSLILESASTNQTSMYLCASSYSRAGAYEQYFGPGTRLTVT.

This chain joins TRBV28 and TRBJ2-7; 7 bases map to TRBD2. CDR3 length equals 15 residues. From germline, CDR1 is MDHEN and CDR2 SYDVKM. V dropped 6 bases and J dropped 1; count of bases not matched to a gene: 9. CDR3 loop: CASRVAGVPSYEQYF. The CDR3 region has the DNA TGTGCCAGCAGGGTCGCGGGAGTCCCTTCCTACGAGCAGTACTTC. The full variable domain, rest sourced from reference TRBV28 and TRBJ2-7, is DVKVTQSSRYLVKRTGEKVFLECVQDMDHENMFWYRQDPGLGLRLIYFSYDVKMKEKGDIPEGYSVSREKKERFSLILESASTNQTSMYLCASRVAGVPSYEQYFGPGTRLTVT.

The gene calls are TRBV5-8 and TRBJ1-5, with D uncertain. V lost 3 bases and J 6 bases, leaving 13 bases between the germline ends. This CDR3 contains 14 residues. CDR1 SGHTS and CDR2 YDEGEE come from the germline V gene. The DNA of the CDR3 is TGTGCCAGCAGCTCGCCCTGGGCGGGTCAGCCCCAGCATTTT. Translating gives CASSSPWAGQPQHF.

This chain links TRBV4-1 with TRBJ2-7, with D hard to call. The V end was cut by 2 bases, the J end by 2 bases, with 13 bases between. This CDR3 is 15 amino acids long. CDR1 and CDR2 (germline): MGHRA, YSYEKL. The CDR3, as DNA: TGCGCCAGCAGCCAATTAATCGGAAACACCTACGAGCAGTACTTC. This translates into CASSQLIGNTYEQYF.

This chain links TRBV10-3 with TRBJ2-7, with 8 bases aligning to TRBD1. The V and J ends lost 6 bases and 6 bases, in that order; junction bases with no gene match: 7. The germline V gene encodes CDR1 ENHRY and CDR2 SYGVKD. CDR3 length equals 13 residues. The CDR3 bases are TGTGCCATCAGCCAGGGGGCGCCTGGCGAGCAGTACTTC. It yields the protein CAISQGAPGEQYF.

The chain couples TRBV28 to TRBJ2-2, with 12 bases matching TRBD2. Germline V gene lookup returns CDR1 MDHEN and CDR2 SYDVKM. Unmatched junction bases numbered 11, after V lost 5 bases and J lost 7 bases. The CDR3 has 17 amino acids. The CDR3 sequence: CASSQASGRAVGGELFF. The CDR3 nucleotides are TGTGCCAGCAGTCAAGCTAGCGGGAGGGCCGTCGGCGGGGAGCTGTTTTTT.

Notes on this clone: Other DNA variants within this sample encode the same CDR3. This rearrangement joins TRBV5-1 to TRBJ1-5, with 9 nucleotides matching TRBD1. In germline, CDR1 is SGHRS, CDR2 YFSETQ. V dropped 0 bases and J dropped 4; count of bases not matched to a gene: 2. This CDR3 is built from 15 residues. CDR3 sequence: CASSLEGQGNQPQHF. The DNA for the CDR3 is TGCGCCAGCAGCTTGGAGGGACAGGGAAATCAGCCCCAGCATTTT.

The chain has TRBV7-3 and TRBJ2-5; maybe TRBD1 (6 bases). The CDR3 runs to 13 residues. Per the germline V gene, CDR1 is SGHTA and CDR2 is FQGTGA. V gave up 3 bases and J gave up 5 bases, with 10 bases separating them. CDR3 bases: TGTGCCAGCAGCTTTCAGGGGAGTGAGACCCAGTACTTC. Amino acid sequence: CASSFQGSETQYF.

This chain links TRBV4-1 with TRBJ2-7; tentative D call: TRBD1 (6 bases). Trimming took 4 bases from V and 2 from J, leaving 12 bases between them. The CDR3 length is 14 residues. CDR1 MGHRA and CDR2 YSYEKL come from the germline V gene. CDR3 DNA: TGCGCCAGCAGCCGTTCGACAGGAACCTACGAGCAGTACTTC. Its translation is CASSRSTGTYEQYF.

In nucleotides, the CDR3 is TGTGCCAGCAGCTTGACAGGGTCGGCCACCGGGGAGCTGTTTTTT. Translation: CASSLTGSATGELFF. The chain is built from TRBV7-3 and TRBJ2-2; TRBD1 agrees at 7 bases. Trimming removed 3 bases from V and 4 bases from J; junction bases left unmatched: 5. CDR3 length: 15 amino acids. In germline, CDR1 is SGHTA, CDR2 FQGTGA.

This chain connects TRBV28 to TRBJ2-1, with 16 bases identical to TRBD2. The germline CDR1 and CDR2 sequences are MDHEN and SYDVKM. The ends lost 6 bases at V and 0 bases at J; junction bases unmatched: 8. This CDR3 is 19 amino acids long. CDR3 protein: CASSTLGLAGGNSYNEQFF. CDR3 in DNA: TGTGCCAGCAGCACCTTGGGACTAGCGGGAGGGAACTCCTACAATGAGCAGTTCTTC.

This chain joins TRBV7-3 and TRBJ2-3; perhaps TRBD2 as D (5 bases). The CDR3 is made up of 15 amino acids. Germline V gene data show CDR1 as SGHTA and CDR2 as FQGTGA. Trimming took off 5 bases at V and 1 base at J, with 13 bases between the two ends. CDR3 loop: CASSGLAAGTDTQYF. The CDR3 DNA sequence: TGTGCCAGCAGCGGACTGGCGGCCGGCACAGATACGCAGTATTTT.

This CDR3 is CASSLEVSGAGDTQYF. The CDR3 nucleotides read TGTGCCAGCAGCTTGGAGGTTAGCGGAGCGGGAGATACGCAGTATTTT. The rearrangement uses TRBV5-4 and TRBJ2-3; possibly TRBD2 for D (6 bases). Trimming cost V 0 bases and J 5 bases, with 16 bases left between them. The CDR3 is 16 residues long. The germline V gene encodes CDR1 SGHNT and CDR2 YYREEE (reference sequence).

Notes on this clone: One end of the junction fails to match germline, which may point to a read error. The rearrangement joins TRBV4-2 to TRBJ2-7; D is perhaps TRBD2 (5 bases). CDR1 LGHNA and CDR2 YNFKEQ come from the germline V gene. The CDR3 consists of 11 residues. The CDR3 region has the DNA TGTGCCAGCAGCCAATTCTCTAGCTTGGAATTC. Protein product: CASSQFSSLEF.